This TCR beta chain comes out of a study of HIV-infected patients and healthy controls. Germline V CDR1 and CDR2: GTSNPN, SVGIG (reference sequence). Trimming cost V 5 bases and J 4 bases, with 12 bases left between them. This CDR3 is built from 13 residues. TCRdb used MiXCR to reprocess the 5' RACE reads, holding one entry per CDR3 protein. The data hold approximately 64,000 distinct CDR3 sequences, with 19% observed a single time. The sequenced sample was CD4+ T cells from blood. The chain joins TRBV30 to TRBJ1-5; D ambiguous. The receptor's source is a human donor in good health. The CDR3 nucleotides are TGTGCCTGGGCCAAAGAAGGGAATCAGCCCCAGCATTTT. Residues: CAWAKEGNQPQHF.